This T cell receptor beta chain is from a study of shared clonotypes between healthy human individuals. Some clones are missing from TCRdb's copy, which holds only in-frame ones; the method was immunoSEQ multiplex PCR. The table has some 1 million clones, approximately 72% seen once. Study-level points and caveats: On the whole, naive subsets had larger estimated richness than memory subsets had.

Concerning this clone itself: The antigen is undetermined.

Donors, healthy HIV-negative adults, lacked recent acute infections or vaccinations. CD4+ cells underwent separation, giving CD45RA+ naive and CD45RA-negative memory subsets. Input material: memory CD4+ T cells sorted from blood. Subset indicated: CD45RA-negative fraction. This TCR was sampled from a man aged 18 to 29 in good health.

The CDR3 spells CAWSVGTGDNSPLHF. The CDR3 DNA follows: TGTGCCTGGAGTGTAGGGACAGGGGATAATTCACCCCTCCACTTT. This chain uses TRBV30 with TRBJ1-6; TRBD1 matches 10 bases. Germline assignment: CDR1 GTSNPN and CDR2 SVGIG (reference sequence). V lost 0 bases, J lost 5 bases, and 1 base stayed unmatched. The CDR3 spans 15 residues.